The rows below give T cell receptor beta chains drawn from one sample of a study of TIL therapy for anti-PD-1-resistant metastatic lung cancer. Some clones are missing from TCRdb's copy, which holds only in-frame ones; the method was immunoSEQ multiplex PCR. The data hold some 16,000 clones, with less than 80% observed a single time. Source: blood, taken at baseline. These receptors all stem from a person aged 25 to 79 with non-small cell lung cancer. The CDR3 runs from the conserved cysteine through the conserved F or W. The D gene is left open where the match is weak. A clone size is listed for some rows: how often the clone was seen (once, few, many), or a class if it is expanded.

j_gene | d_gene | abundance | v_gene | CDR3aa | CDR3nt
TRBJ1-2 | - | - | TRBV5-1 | CASSLVRGDGYTF | TGCGCCAGCAGCTTGGTTAGGGGCGATGGCTACACCTTC
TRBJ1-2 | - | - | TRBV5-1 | CASQPGTERPCTF | TGCGCCAGCCAACCAGGGACCGAGCGCCCCTGCACCTTC
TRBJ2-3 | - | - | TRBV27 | CASSLRLSTDTQYF | TGTGCCAGCAGTCTCCGACTGAGCACAGATACGCAGTATTTT
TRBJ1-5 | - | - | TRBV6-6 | CASRDAGYNQPQHF | TGTGCCAGCCGGGACGCAGGGTACAATCAGCCCCAGCATTTT
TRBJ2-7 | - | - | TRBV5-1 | CASSLVGGVYEQYF | TGCGCCAGCAGCTTGGTTGGTGGAGTCTACGAGCAGTACTTC
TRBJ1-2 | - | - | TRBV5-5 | CASSQVDRYGYTF | TGTGCCAGCAGTCAAGTCGACAGATATGGCTACACCTTC
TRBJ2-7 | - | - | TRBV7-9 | CASSTNDRNYEQYF | TGTGCCAGCAGCACCAACGACAGGAACTACGAGCAGTACTTC
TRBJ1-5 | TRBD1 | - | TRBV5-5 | CASSMGQAELVPQHF | TGTGCCAGCAGCATGGGACAGGCGGAGTTAGTGCCCCAGCATTTT
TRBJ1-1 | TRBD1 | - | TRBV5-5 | CASSKEGAVTEAFF | TGTGCCAGCAGCAAGGAGGGGGCCGTCACTGAAGCTTTCTTT
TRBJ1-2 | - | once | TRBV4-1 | CASSQDFRVYGYTF | TGCGCCAGCAGCCAAGATTTCAGGGTCTATGGCTACACCTTC
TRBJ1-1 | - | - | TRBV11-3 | CASSLDGMNTEAFF | TGTGCCAGCAGCCTTGACGGGATGAACACTGAAGCTTTCTTT
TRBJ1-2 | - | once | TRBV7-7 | CASSLAPQGNYGYTF | TGTGCCAGCAGCTTAGCGCCCCAAGGGAACTATGGCTACACCTTC
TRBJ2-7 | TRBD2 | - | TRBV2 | CAIRRGVAYEQYF | TGTGCCATTAGGCGGGGGGTCGCCTACGAGCAGTACTTC
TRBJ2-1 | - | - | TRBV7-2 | CASSLARGHEQFF | TGTGCCAGCAGCTTAGCGCGGGGACACGAGCAGTTCTTC
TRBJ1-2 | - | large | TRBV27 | CASSLGPQGNYGYTF | TGTGCCAGCAGTTTAGGGCCCCAGGGGAACTATGGCTACACCTTC
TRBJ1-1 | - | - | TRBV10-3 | CAISPLPTGGTMNTEAFF | TGTGCCATCAGCCCATTGCCCACGGGGGGAACCATGAACACTGAAGCTTTCTTT
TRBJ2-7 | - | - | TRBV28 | CASKATGPYEQYF | TGTGCCAGCAAAGCGACAGGACCCTACGAGCAGTACTTC
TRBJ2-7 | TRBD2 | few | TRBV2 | CASSDVGGLATSEQYF | TGTGCCAGCAGTGATGTGGGCGGACTAGCTACTTCCGAGCAGTACTTC
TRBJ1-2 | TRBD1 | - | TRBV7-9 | CASSLGQGGYGYTF | TGTGCCAGCAGCCTCGGACAGGGAGGCTATGGCTACACCTTC
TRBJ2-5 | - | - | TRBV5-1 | CASSLGYGGEETQYF | TGCGCCAGCAGCTTGGGTTACGGTGGGGAAGAGACCCAGTACTTC
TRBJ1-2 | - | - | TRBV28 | CASSFRTNYGYTF | TGTGCCAGCAGTTTCAGGACTAACTATGGCTACACCTTC
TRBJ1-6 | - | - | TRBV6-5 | CASRQYNSPLHF | TGTGCCAGCAGACAGTATAATTCACCCCTCCACTTT
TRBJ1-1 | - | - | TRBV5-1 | CASRFLLNTEAFF | TGCGCCAGCAGGTTCCTTTTGAACACTGAAGCTTTCTTT
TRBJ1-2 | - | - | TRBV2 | CASSENSHGYTF | TGTGCCAGCAGTGAAAATAGCCATGGCTACACCTTC
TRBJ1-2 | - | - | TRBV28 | CASSIGGQGYGYTF | TGTGCCAGCAGCATAGGGGGGCAGGGCTATGGCTACACCTTC
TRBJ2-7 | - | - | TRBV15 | CATSRDNRHEQYF | TGTGCCACCAGCAGAGATAATAGGCACGAGCAGTACTTC
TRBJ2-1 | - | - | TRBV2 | CASSANLDSYNEQFF | TGTGCCAGCAGTGCAAACTTGGACTCCTACAATGAGCAGTTCTTC
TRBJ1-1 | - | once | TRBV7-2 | CASSLADRRNTEAFF | TGTGCCAGCAGCTTAGCGGACAGAAGGAACACTGAAGCTTTCTTT
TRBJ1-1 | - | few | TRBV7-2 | CASSLGWNTEAFF | TGTGCCAGCAGCTTAGGGTGGAACACTGAAGCTTTCTTT
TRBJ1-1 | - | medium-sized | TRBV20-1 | CSAPRTEAFF | TGCAGTGCTCCCCGCACTGAAGCTTTCTTT
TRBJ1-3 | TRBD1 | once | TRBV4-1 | CASSQVLGPDRASSGNTIYF | TGCGCCAGCAGCCAAGTATTGGGCCCGGACAGGGCCAGCTCTGGAAACACCATATATTTT
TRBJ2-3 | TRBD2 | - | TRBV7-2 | CASSLGVLAGGQSDTQYF | TGTGCCAGCAGCTTAGGGGTACTAGCGGGGGGGCAGTCAGATACGCAGTATTTT
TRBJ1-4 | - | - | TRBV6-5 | CASSYLISGEKLFF | TGTGCCAGCAGTTACCTCATTTCGGGTGAAAAACTGTTTTTT
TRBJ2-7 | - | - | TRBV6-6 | CASSYSSGSGEQYF | TGTGCCAGCAGTTACTCGTCAGGTTCGGGCGAGCAGTACTTC
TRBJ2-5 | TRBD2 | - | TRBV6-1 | CASSELAGANSKVTQYF | TGTGCCAGCAGTGAGCTAGCGGGGGCCAACTCTAAGGTGACCCAGTACTTC
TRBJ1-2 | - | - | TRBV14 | CASSQGIDYTF | TGTGCCAGCAGCCAAGGCATAGACTACACCTTC
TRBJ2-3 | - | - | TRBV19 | CASSWPRGTESTDTQYF | TGTGCCAGTAGTTGGCCCCGGGGAACAGAAAGCACAGATACGCAGTATTTT